This is a list of T cell receptor beta chains from one sample in a study of T cell changes during pregnancy in multiple sclerosis. The protocol was immunoSEQ multiplex PCR, while the TCRdb copy is restricted to in-frame clones and leaves out a portion. The sample lists just under 20,000 clones; 80% to 90% were seen once. Sequencing was performed on CD8+ T cells from peripheral blood mononuclear cells, taken in the third trimester of pregnancy. These receptors were taken from a female donor in good health, enrolled as a control in a pregnancy study. The CDR3 runs from the conserved cysteine through the conserved F or W. D genes are given only for firm matches. Some rows have no size entry. The others give once, few or many, or a class for an expanded clone.

d_gene | abundance | j_gene | v_gene | CDR3aa | CDR3nt
NA | NA | TRBJ1-1 | TRBV10-3 | CAIRGDTEAFF | TGTGCCATTCGGGGGGACACTGAAGCTTTCTTT
TRBD1 | NA | TRBJ2-1 | TRBV5-1 | CASSLSLTQGYNEQFF | TGCGCCAGCAGCTTGTCACTCACACAGGGGTACAATGAGCAGTTCTTC
TRBD1 | NA | TRBJ2-7 | TRBV4-2 | CASSKGTGHPTKQYF | TGTGCCAGCAGCAAGGGGACAGGGCATCCTACGAAGCAGTACTTC
NA | NA | TRBJ1-1 | TRBV27 | CASSLGPNTEAFF | TGTGCCAGCAGTTTAGGGCCGAACACTGAAGCTTTCTTT
NA | NA | TRBJ1-6 | TRBV11-1 | CASSFLSSYNSPLHF | TGTGCCAGCAGCTTTTTGAGCTCCTATAATTCACCCCTCCACTTT
TRBD1 | medium-sized | TRBJ2-7 | TRBV18 | CASSPGDRGPYEQYF | TGTGCCAGCTCACCTGGGGACAGGGGGCCCTACGAGCAGTACTTC
NA | once | TRBJ1-6 | TRBV14 | CASSTEAPVRSPLHF | TGTGCCAGCAGCACGGAGGCTCCCGTACGGTCACCCCTCCACTTT
NA | NA | TRBJ2-3 | TRBV11-2 | CASSFPGSSDTQYF | TGTGCCAGCAGCTTCCCCGGGAGTTCAGATACGCAGTATTTT
NA | NA | TRBJ1-6 | TRBV11-2 | CASSYSTGSPLHF | TGTGCCAGCAGCTATTCTACAGGGTCACCCCTCCACTTT
NA | NA | TRBJ1-2 | TRBV7-3 | CASSPLREWGNYGYTF | TGTGCCAGCAGCCCGTTGAGGGAGTGGGGTAACTATGGCTACACCTTC
TRBD1 | NA | TRBJ2-5 | TRBV11-2 | CASSFGQGGRETQYF | TGTGCCAGCAGCTTCGGACAGGGAGGTAGAGAGACCCAGTACTTC
NA | NA | TRBJ2-1 | TRBV6-4 | CASSDSTNNEQFF | TGTGCCAGCAGTGACTCAACTAATAATGAGCAGTTCTTC
TRBD1 | NA | TRBJ1-5 | TRBV9 | CASSGGQGANQPQHF | TGTGCCAGCAGCGGGGGACAGGGGGCGAACCAGCCCCAGCATTTT
TRBD2 | NA | TRBJ2-1 | TRBV4-3 | CASSPTAGSSYNEQFF | TGCGCCAGCAGCCCGACAGCGGGGAGCTCCTACAATGAGCAGTTCTTC
NA | NA | TRBJ1-1 | TRBV11-1 | CASSLTGNTEAFF | TGTGCCAGCAGCCTTACAGGGAACACTGAAGCTTTCTTT
NA | NA | TRBJ2-2 | TRBV5-5 | CASSPSQGLAGTGELFF | TGTGCCAGCAGCCCATCCCAAGGCCTAGCCGGGACCGGGGAGCTGTTTTTT
NA | NA | TRBJ2-5 | TRBV25-1 | CASSDEGGGETQYF | TGTGCCAGCAGTGACGAAGGGGGTGGGGAGACCCAGTACTTC
TRBD1 | NA | TRBJ2-2 | TRBV4-1 | CASSPGQGNGELFF | TGCGCCAGCAGCCCGGGACAGGGGAACGGGGAGCTGTTTTTT
TRBD1 | NA | TRBJ2-7 | TRBV7-9 | CALSGQGAGSPGYEQYF | TGTGCCCTCTCGGGACAGGGGGCCGGGTCCCCAGGGTACGAGCAGTACTTC
TRBD2 | NA | TRBJ2-3 | TRBV9 | CASSAGGGASTDTQYF | TGTGCCAGCAGCGCCGGCGGGGGGGCGAGCACAGATACGCAGTATTTT
TRBD2 | NA | TRBJ2-3 | TRBV5-1 | CASSLAGLAGGLTDTQYF | TGCGCCAGCAGCTTGGCCGGATTAGCGGGGGGCCTCACAGATACGCAGTATTTT
NA | NA | TRBJ1-2 | TRBV6-5 | CANGGVHGYTF | TGTGCCAACGGAGGGGTTCATGGCTACACCTTC
NA | NA | TRBJ1-2 | TRBV5-4 | CASRTGTSGGYTF | TGTGCCAGCAGAACAGGGACATCGGGGGGCTACACCTTC
NA | once | TRBJ2-7 | TRBV20-1 | CSARSEYEQYF | TGCAGTGCTAGGTCCGAGTACGAGCAGTACTTC
NA | NA | TRBJ2-7 | TRBV6-6 | CASSPPGEQYF | TGTGCCAGCAGTCCTCCGGGCGAGCAGTACTTC
NA | NA | TRBJ1-5 | TRBV1 | CTSSQDAGRYPQPQHF | TGCACCAGCAGCCAAGATGCCGGCAGGTACCCTCAGCCCCAGCATTTT
TRBD1 | NA | TRBJ2-7 | TRBV27 | CASSDRVVYEQYF | TGTGCCAGCTCGGACAGGGTCGTTTACGAGCAGTACTTC
NA | medium-sized | TRBJ2-3 | TRBV18 | CASSPTRGIADTQYF | TGTGCCAGCTCTCCGACAAGGGGGATAGCAGATACGCAGTATTTT
NA | NA | TRBJ1-5 | TRBV19 | CASSTDRNNQPQHF | TGTGCCAGTAGTACGGACAGAAACAATCAGCCCCAGCATTTT
NA | once | TRBJ1-6 | TRBV4-3 | CASSQGTSGNSPLHF | TGCGCCAGCAGCCAAGGAACGTCCGGTAATTCACCCCTCCACTTT
TRBD2 | NA | TRBJ2-5 | TRBV4-3 | CASSEGLAGGAETQYF | TGCGCCAGCAGCGAGGGACTAGCGGGAGGTGCGGAGACCCAGTACTTC
NA | NA | TRBJ2-1 | TRBV7-9 | CASSLGRGEQFF | TGTGCCAGCAGCTTAGGGAGAGGTGAGCAGTTCTTC
TRBD1 | NA | TRBJ1-5 | TRBV19 | CASFPRGRVDQPQHF | TGTGCCAGTTTCCCAAGGGGGCGCGTTGATCAGCCCCAGCATTTT
NA | NA | TRBJ2-1 | TRBV2 | CASSEALRGNEQFF | TGTGCCAGCAGTGAAGCGCTTCGGGGTAATGAGCAGTTCTTC
TRBD2 | NA | TRBJ2-5 | TRBV5-8 | CASSLGTSGGETQYF | TGTGCCAGCAGCTTGGGGACTAGCGGGGGAGAGACCCAGTACTTC
NA | NA | TRBJ1-1 | TRBV5-5 | CASRSTGNTEAFF | TGTGCCAGCAGGTCGACAGGGAACACTGAAGCTTTCTTT